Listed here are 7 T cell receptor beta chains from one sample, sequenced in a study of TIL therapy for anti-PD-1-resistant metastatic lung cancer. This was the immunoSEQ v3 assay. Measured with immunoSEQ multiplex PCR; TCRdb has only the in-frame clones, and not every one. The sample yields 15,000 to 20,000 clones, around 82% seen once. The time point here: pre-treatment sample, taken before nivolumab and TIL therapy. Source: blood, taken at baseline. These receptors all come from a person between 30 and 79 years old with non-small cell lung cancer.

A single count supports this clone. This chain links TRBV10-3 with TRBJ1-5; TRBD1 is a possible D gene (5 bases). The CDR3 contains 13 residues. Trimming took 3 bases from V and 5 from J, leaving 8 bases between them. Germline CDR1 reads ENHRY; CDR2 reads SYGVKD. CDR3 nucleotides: TGTGCCATCAGTGAACAGGCTGATCAGCCCCAGCATTTT. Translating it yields CAISEQADQPQHF.

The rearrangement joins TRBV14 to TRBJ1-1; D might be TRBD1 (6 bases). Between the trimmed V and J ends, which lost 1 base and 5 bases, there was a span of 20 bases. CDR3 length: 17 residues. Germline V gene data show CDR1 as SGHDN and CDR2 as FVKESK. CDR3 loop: CASSQALGTGRGTEAFF. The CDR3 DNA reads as TGTGCCAGCAGCCAAGCCCTTGGGACCGGGAGGGGGACTGAAGCTTTCTTT.

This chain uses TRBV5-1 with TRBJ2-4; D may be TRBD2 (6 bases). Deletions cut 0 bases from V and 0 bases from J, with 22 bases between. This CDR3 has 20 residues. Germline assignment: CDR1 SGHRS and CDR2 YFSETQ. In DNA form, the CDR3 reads TGCGCCAGCAGCTTGGCCCCCGGGAGCGAGAATTTACTAGCCAAAAACATTCAGTACTTC. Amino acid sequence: CASSLAPGSENLLAKNIQYF.

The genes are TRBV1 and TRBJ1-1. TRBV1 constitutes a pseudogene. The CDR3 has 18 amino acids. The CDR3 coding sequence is TGCACCAGCAGCCATCCTAACGGGACGGGAAGGGACCACACTGAAGCTTTCTTT. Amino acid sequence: CTSSHPNGTGRDHTEAFF.

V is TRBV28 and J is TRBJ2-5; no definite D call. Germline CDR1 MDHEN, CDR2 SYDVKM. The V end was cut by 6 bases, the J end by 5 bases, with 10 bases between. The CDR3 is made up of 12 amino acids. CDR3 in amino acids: CASRSSQETQYF. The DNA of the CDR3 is TGTGCCAGCAGATCTAGTCAGGAGACCCAGTACTTC. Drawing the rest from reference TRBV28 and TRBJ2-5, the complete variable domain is DVKVTQSSRYLVKRTGEKVFLECVQDMDHENMFWYRQDPGLGLRLIYFSYDVKMKEKGDIPEGYSVSREKKERFSLILESASTNQTSMYLCASRSSQETQYFGPGTRLLVL.

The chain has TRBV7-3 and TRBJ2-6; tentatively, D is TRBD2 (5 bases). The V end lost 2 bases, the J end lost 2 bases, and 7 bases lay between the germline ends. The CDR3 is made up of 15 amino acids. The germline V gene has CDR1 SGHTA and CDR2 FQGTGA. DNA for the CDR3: TGTGCCAGCAGCTTAGTGGGAGCTGGGGCCAACGTCCTGACTTTC. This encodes CASSLVGAGANVLTF.

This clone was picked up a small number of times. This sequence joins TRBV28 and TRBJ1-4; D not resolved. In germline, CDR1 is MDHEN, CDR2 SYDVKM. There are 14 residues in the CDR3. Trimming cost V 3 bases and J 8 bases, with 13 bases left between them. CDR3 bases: TGTGCCAGCAGTTTCGAGGGTAGTGGGGAAAAACTGTTTTTT. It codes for CASSFEGSGEKLFF.